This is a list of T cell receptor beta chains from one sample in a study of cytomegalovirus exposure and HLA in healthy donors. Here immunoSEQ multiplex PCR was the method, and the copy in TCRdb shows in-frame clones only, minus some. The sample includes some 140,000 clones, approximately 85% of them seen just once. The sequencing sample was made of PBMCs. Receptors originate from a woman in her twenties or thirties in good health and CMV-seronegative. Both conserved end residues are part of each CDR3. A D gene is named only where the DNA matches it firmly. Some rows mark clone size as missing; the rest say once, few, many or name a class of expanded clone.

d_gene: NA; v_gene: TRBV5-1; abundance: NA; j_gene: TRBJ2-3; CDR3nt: TGCGCCAGCAGCTTGGGGGGCGCAAGCACAGATACGCAGTATTTT; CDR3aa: CASSLGGASTDTQYF
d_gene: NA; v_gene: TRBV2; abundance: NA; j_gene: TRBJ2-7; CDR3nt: TGTGCCAGCAGTCAAGACAGAGCTACCTCCTACGAGCAGTACTTC; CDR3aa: CASSQDRATSYEQYF
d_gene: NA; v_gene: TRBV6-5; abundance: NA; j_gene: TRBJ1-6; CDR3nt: TGTGCCAGCAGTTACGGCGGGCTCCGTGATTCACCCCTCCACTTT; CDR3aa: CASSYGGLRDSPLHF
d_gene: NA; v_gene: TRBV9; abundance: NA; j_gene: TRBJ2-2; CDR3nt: TGTGCCAGCAGCGTAGCGCGGGGCGGGAACACCGGGGAGCTGTTTTTT; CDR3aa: CASSVARGGNTGELFF
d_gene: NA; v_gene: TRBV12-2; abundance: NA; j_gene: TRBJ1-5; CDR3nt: TGTGCAAGTCGCTTAGGAGGGGGACAGCCTTATAGCAATCAGCCCCAGCATTTT; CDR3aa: CASRLGGGQPYSNQPQHF
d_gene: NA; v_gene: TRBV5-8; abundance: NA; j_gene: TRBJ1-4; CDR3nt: TGTGCCAGCAGCTTTTCACAGGGTTATGAAAAACTGTTTTTT; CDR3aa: CASSFSQGYEKLFF
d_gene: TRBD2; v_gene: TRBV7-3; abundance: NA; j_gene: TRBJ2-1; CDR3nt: TGTGCCAGCAGCTTAAGCGGGGGATCGGGCAATGAGCAGTTCTTC; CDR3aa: CASSLSGGSGNEQFF
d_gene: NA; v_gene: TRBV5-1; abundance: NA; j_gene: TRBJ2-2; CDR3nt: TGCGCCAGCAGCTTGAGCGGTCGTGTGGCGAACACCGGGGAGCTGTTTTTT; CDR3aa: CASSLSGRVANTGELFF
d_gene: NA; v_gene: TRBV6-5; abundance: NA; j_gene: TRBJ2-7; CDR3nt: TGTGCCAGCAGTTATCCCGGGACACTCGAGCAGTACTTC; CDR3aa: CASSYPGTLEQYF
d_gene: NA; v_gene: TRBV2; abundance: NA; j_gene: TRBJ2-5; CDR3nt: TGTGCCAGCAGTGAAAAGGGGCCCCAGGAGACCCAGTACTTC; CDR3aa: CASSEKGPQETQYF
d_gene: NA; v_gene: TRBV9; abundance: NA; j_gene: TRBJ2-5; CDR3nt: TGTGCCAGCAGCCCCTCAGGGTTTCAAGAGACCCAGTACTTC; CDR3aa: CASSPSGFQETQYF
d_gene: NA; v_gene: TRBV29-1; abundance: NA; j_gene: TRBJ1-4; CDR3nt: TGCAGCGTTGAACAGCGTACAGGGGAAAAACTGTTTTTT; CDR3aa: CSVEQRTGEKLFF
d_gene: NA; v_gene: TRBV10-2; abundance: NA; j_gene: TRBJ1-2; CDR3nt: TGCGCCAGCAGTGAGTCGAGTTGGGGCTACCACACCTTC; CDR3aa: CASSESSWGYHTF
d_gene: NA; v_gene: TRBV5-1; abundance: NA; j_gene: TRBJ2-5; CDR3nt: TGCGCCAGCAGCCCAATGGGAGGCTCGGGAGAGACCCAGTACTTC; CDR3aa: CASSPMGGSGETQYF
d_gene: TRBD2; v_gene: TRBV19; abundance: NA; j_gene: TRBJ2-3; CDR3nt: TGTGCCAGTTCGCTTCGGGGGGTAGTCACAGATACGCAGTATTTT; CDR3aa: CASSLRGVVTDTQYF
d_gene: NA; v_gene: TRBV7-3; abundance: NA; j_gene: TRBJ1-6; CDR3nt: TGTGCCAGCAGCCTCCAGGCGGGAATTAATTCACCCCTCCACTTT; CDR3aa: CASSLQAGINSPLHF
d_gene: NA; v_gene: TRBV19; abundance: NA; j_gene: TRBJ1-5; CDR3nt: TGTGCCAGTGCCCCGAACCAGGGAAGGGTAAATCAGCCCCAGCATTTT; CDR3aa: CASAPNQGRVNQPQHF
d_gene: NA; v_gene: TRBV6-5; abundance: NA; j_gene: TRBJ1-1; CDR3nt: TGTGCCAGCAGTTACGGAGGGGCCGCGAACACTGAAGCTTTCTTT; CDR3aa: CASSYGGAANTEAFF
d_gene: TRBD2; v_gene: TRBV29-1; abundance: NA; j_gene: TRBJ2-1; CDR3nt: TGCAGCGTTGATGAGCGGGGCCAGGATGAGCAGTTCTTC; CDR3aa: CSVDERGQDEQFF
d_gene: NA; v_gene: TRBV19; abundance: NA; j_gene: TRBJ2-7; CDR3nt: TGTGCCAGTAGTAATCCCGCCGACACACTCTACGAGCAGTACTTC; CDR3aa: CASSNPADTLYEQYF
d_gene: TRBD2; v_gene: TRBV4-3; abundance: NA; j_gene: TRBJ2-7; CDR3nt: TGCGCCAGCAGCCAAGACGTAGCGGGGGGGGGTGGCGAGCAGTACTTC; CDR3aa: CASSQDVAGGGGEQYF
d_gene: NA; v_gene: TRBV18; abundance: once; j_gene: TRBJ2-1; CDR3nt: TGTGCCAGCTCACCACAGGTTTTGGCTTTGAGGGCCAATGAGCAGTTCTTC; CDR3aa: CASSPQVLALRANEQFF
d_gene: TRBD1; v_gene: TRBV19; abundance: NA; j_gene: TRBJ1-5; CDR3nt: TGTGCCAGTAGTATCGGGACAGGGTCGGGTGGCAATCAGCCCCAGCATTTT; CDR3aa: CASSIGTGSGGNQPQHF
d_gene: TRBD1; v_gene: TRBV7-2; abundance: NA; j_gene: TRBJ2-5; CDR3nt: TGTGCCAGCAGCGAACGGACAGGGAAGGGGGCGGAGACCCAGTACTTC; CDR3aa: CASSERTGKGAETQYF
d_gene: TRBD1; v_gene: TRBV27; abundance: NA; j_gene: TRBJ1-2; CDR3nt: TGTGCCAGCAGTTCGGGACAGAACTATGGCTACACCTTC; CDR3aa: CASSSGQNYGYTF
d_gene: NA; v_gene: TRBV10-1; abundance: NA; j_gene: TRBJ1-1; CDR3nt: TGCGCCAGCAGAGGACAGATGATGAACACTGAAGCTTTCTTT; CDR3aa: CASRGQMMNTEAFF
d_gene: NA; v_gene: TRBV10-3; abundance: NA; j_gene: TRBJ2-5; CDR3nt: TGTGCCATCAGTGAAGGGGTTGAGACCCAGTACTTC; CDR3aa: CAISEGVETQYF
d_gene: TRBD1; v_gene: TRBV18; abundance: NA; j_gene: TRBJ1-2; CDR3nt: TGTGCCAGCTCGGGACAGAGCGTCACTAACTATGGCTACACCTTC; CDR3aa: CASSGQSVTNYGYTF
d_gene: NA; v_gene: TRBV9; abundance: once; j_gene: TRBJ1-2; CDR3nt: TGTGCCAGCAGCGTAGATTCTTCAGGCAGGGTCCGTTTTAGCTATGGCTACACCTTC; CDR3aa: CASSVDSSGRVRFSYGYTF
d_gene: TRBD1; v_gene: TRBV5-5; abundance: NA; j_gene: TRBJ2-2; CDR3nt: TGTGCCAGCAGCCTGGCCCACGGGACAGGGGGCATCGGGGAGCTGTTTTTT; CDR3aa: CASSLAHGTGGIGELFF
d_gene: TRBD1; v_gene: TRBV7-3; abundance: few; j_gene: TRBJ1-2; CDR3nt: TGTGCCAGCAGCTTACGGACAGGGGAAGGCTACACCTTC; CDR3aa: CASSLRTGEGYTF
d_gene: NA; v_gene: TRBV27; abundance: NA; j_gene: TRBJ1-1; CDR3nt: TGTGCCAGCAGTTGGGGCCATAGCACTGAAGCTTTCTTT; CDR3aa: CASSWGHSTEAFF
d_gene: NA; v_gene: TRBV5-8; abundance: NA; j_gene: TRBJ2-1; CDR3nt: TGTGCCAGCAGCTTGATCGGTTACAATGAGCAGTTCTTC; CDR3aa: CASSLIGYNEQFF
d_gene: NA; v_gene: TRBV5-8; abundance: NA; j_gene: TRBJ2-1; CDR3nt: TGTGCCAGCATAAAACGGATGCGGCTTAGCTACAATGAGCAGTTCTTC; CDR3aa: CASIKRMRLSYNEQFF
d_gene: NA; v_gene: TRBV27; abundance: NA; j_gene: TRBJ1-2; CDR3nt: TGTGCCAGCAGCCTAAAAGGGGATGAGGGCTACACCTTC; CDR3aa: CASSLKGDEGYTF
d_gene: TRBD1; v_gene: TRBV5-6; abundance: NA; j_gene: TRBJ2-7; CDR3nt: TGTGCCAGCAGCTTGGAAATCAAGATAGGACAGGGGTACGAGCAGTACTTC; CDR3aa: CASSLEIKIGQGYEQYF
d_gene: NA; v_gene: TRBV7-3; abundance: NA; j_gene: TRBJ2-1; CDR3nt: TGTGCCAGCAGCTTAAGCCCCGGGAACAATGAGCAGTTCTTC; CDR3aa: CASSLSPGNNEQFF
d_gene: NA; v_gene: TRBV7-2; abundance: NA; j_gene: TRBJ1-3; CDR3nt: TGTGCCAGCAGCCGGACCGGGACAACTGGAAACACCATATATTTT; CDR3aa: CASSRTGTTGNTIYF
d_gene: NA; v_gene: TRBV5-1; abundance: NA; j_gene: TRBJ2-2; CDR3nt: TGCGCCAGCAGCCTAACACAGGGTTCCGGGGAGCTGTTTTTT; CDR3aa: CASSLTQGSGELFF
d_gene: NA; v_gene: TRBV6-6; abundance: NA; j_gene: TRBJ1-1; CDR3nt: TGTGCCAGCAGTTACGGGGAGCTTGAAGCTTTCTTT; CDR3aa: CASSYGELEAFF
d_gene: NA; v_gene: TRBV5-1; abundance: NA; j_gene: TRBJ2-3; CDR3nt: TGCGCCAGCAGCTTGGCTGGCACCACCAGCACAGATACGCAGTATTTT; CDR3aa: CASSLAGTTSTDTQYF
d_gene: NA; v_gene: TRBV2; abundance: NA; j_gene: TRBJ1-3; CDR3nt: TGTGCCAGCAGTGTCCAAGGAAACACCATATATTTT; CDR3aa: CASSVQGNTIYF
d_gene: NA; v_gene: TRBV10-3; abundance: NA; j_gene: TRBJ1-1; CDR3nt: TGTGCCATCTCTACCCAACAGGACACTGAAGCTTTCTTT; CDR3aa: CAISTQQDTEAFF
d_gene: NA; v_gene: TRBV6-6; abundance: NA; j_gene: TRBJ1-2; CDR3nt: TGTGCCAGCAGTTACCTTGGGGGGGAAGGATATGGCTACACCTTC; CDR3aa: CASSYLGGEGYGYTF
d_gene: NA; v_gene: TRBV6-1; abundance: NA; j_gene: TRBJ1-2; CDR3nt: TGTGCCAGCTCCTCAGGGCATGTCTATGGCTACACCTTC; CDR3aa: CASSSGHVYGYTF
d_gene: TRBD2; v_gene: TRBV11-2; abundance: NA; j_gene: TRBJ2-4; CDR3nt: TGTGCCAGCAGCAAAGCGGGGGGGGCCAAAAACATTCAGTACTTC; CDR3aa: CASSKAGGAKNIQYF
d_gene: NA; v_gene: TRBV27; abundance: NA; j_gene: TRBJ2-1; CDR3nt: TGTGCCAGCAGCGAACGGGATGAGCAGTTCTTC; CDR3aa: CASSERDEQFF
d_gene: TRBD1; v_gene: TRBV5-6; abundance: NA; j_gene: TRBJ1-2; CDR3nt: TGTGCCAGCAGCGCTGGGACAGGGAATACTTTTAACTATGGCTACACCTTC; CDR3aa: CASSAGTGNTFNYGYTF
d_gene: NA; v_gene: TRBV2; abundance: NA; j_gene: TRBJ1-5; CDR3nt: TGTGCCAGCAGTGGGGACAACAATCAGCCCCAGCATTTT; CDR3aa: CASSGDNNQPQHF
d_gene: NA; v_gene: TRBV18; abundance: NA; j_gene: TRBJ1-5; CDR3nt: TGTGCCAGCTCAACAGGGACGGGTCAGCCCCAGCATTTT; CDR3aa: CASSTGTGQPQHF
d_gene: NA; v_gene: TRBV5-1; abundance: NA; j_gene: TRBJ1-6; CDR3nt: TGCGCCAGCAGCTTGGAGGGGGGGTCGAAGGGTTCACCCCTCCACTTT; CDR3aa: CASSLEGGSKGSPLHF
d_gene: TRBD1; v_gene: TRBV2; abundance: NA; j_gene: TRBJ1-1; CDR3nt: TGTGCCAGCAGTGCCCGGGACAGGGGGCCCACTGAAGCTTTCTTT; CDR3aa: CASSARDRGPTEAFF
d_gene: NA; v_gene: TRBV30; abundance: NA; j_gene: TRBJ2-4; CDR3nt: TGTGCCTGGAGTCCGGGACTCGGGGAGGACATTCAGTACTTC; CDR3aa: CAWSPGLGEDIQYF
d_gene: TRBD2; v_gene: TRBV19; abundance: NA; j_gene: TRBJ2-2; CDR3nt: TGTGCCAGTAGTATTTACCTTCTAGCGGGGGCGATCGGGGAGCTGTTTTTT; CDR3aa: CASSIYLLAGAIGELFF
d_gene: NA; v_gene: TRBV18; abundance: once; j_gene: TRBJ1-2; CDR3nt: TGTGCCAGCTCACTACAGGGTTATGACTATGGCTACACCTTC; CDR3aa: CASSLQGYDYGYTF
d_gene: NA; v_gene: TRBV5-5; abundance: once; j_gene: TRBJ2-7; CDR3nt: TGTGCCAGCAGCTTCACAGCCTACGAGCAGTACTTC; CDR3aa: CASSFTAYEQYF